These 11 T cell receptor beta chains came from one sample sequenced in a study of CD8+CD57+ T cells in acquired aplastic anemia. CDR3 and TCR beta VDJ profiling relied on genomic DNA as the template. TCRdb re-called the reads through MiXCR, storing one row per CDR3 protein. The sample yields hundreds of thousands of distinct CDR3 sequences, under 65% seen once. Sequencing involved patients with CD8+CD57+ cell expansion previously shown by flow cytometry. Sequences were obtained from sorted CD4+, CD8+, or CD8+CD57+ T cells (not recorded which) from PBMCs. All receptors come from a human donor with aplastic anemia.

In the case of this clonotype: The CDR3 does not close with the conserved phenylalanine or tryptophan, likely indicating a read error. V is TRBV12-3 or TRBV12-4 and J is TRBJ2-5; 9 nucleotides align to TRBD2. This CDR3 has 21 residues. CDR3 amino acids: CASNPPGGGAGMTVGQETQYC. The CDR3 coding sequence is TGCGCCAGCAACCCCCCTGGCGGGGGGGCGGGTATGACCGTAGGCCAAGAGACCCAGTACTGC.

The gene calls are TRBV24-1 and TRBJ2-6, with TRBD1 identical over 7 bases. The CDR3 totals 15 residues. With 6 bases clipped from V and 0 bases from J, the junction kept 1 base outside the gene matches. The V gene's germline CDR1 is KGHDR and CDR2 SFDVKD. The CDR3 DNA reads TGTGCCACCAGTACAGGGGTCTCTGGGGCCAACGTCCTGACTTTC. This translates into CATSTGVSGANVLTF.

This clonotype was observed many times. The chain carries TRBV12-3 or TRBV12-4 and TRBJ1-5; TRBD1 aligns across 9 bases. The CDR3 is 15 amino acids. Losses at the gene ends were 3 bases for V and 5 bases for J; bases not matched to a gene: 5. CDR3 nucleotide sequence: TGTGCCAGCAGTTTGATGTGGACAGGGGATCAGCCCCAGCATTTT. Its protein product is CASSLMWTGDQPQHF.

With regard to this clonotype: The CDR3 ends on some other residue instead of the conserved phenylalanine or tryptophan, so this is likely a read error. The rearrangement joins TRBV5-1 to TRBJ1-4; D unclear. The CDR3 totals 13 residues. Germline assignment: CDR1 SGHRS and CDR2 YFSETQ. CDR3 sequence reads: CASSLDLNEKLFS. DNA of the CDR3: TGCGCCAGCAGCTTGGACCTTAATGAGAAACTGTTTTCT.

The chain recombines TRBV19 with TRBJ1-1; D possibly corresponds to TRBD1 (5 bases). This CDR3 has 14 amino acids. V was shortened by 5 bases and J by 3 bases, with 13 bases between the two germline ends. Germline CDR1 reads LNHDA; CDR2 reads SQIVND (reference sequence). CDR3 amino acids: CASSWDEADTEAFF. CDR3 nucleotides: TGTGCCAGTAGTTGGGACGAGGCCGACACTGAAGCTTTCTTT.

The rearrangement uses TRBV25-1 and TRBJ2-6; the D gene is possibly TRBD2 (5 bases). The germline CDR1 and CDR2 sequences are MGHDK and SYGVNS. With 1 base removed from V and 2 bases from J, the gap between germline ends came to 12 bases. The CDR3 consists of 17 residues. The CDR3 bases are TGTGCCAGCAGTGAATCCCCCGGGGTACCTGGGGCCAACGTCCTGACTTTC. It is translated as CASSESPGVPGANVLTF.

This clonotype was counted ten times or more. This chain connects TRBV3-1 to TRBJ2-7, with D maybe TRBD2 (6 bases). Trimming pared 1 base from V and 6 bases from J, leaving 16 bases between. The CDR3 runs to 15 residues. Germline CDR1 LGHDT, CDR2 YNNKEL (reference sequence). The CDR3 sequence is CASSQVLRRGSEQYF. The DNA for the CDR3 is TGTGCCAGCAGCCAAGTGCTTCGTCGGGGGTCCGAGCAGTACTTC.

Details on this clonotype: Because the CDR3's place on the DNA is in doubt, the DNA is left out and the CDR3 is given as listed by TCRdb. The chain recombines TRBV2 with TRBJ2-5; the listed D gene, TRBD2, was not tested against the DNA. The CDR3 is 23 amino acids long, termini counted. Per germline, CDR1 SNHLY and CDR2 FYNNEI. The CDR3 here is CASSGQMGATEAFFAGGPETQYF.

In its sample, this clonotype was seen many times. The chain combines TRBV11-2 with TRBJ1-1; D unresolved. Germline V gene sequence: CDR1 SGHAT, CDR2 FQNNGV. The CDR3 totals 15 residues. Deletions cut 1 base from V and 4 bases from J, with 13 bases between. In DNA form, the CDR3 reads TGTGCCAGCAGCTTAGTTGGCAGCCTAAGCACTGAAGCTTTCTTT. Its translation: CASSLVGSLSTEAFF.

The chain carries TRBV24-1 and TRBJ1-1, with a weak D call TRBD1 (5 bases). Germline V gives CDR1 KGHDR, CDR2 SFDVKD. This CDR3 region has 16 residues. V was cut by 4 bases and J by 4 bases, with 18 bases left in between. The CDR3 spells CATSDSGTSRGTEAFF. CDR3 nucleotide sequence: TGTGCCACCAGTGACAGCGGGACTAGCCGGGGCACTGAAGCTTTCTTT.

This clonotype was seen many times. The V call is TRBV5-4, the J call TRBJ2-7; either TRBD1 or TRBD2 may fit D (5 bases each). V was pared by 4 bases and J by 4 bases, with 15 bases between. Germline V gene lookup returns CDR1 SGHNT and CDR2 YYREEE (reference sequence). This CDR3 comprises 14 residues. CDR3 loop: CASSITGTRYEQYF. The CDR3 DNA sequence: TGTGCCAGCAGCATCACCGGGACCCGTTACGAGCAGTACTTC.